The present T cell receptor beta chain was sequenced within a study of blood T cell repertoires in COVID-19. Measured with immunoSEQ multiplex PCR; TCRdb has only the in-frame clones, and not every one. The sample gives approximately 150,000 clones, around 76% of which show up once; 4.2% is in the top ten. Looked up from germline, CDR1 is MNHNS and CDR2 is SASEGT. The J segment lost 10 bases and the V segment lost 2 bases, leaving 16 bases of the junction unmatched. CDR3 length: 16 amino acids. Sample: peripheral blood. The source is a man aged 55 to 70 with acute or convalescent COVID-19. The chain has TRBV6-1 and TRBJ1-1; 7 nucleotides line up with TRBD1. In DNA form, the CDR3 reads TGTGCCAGCAGTGAACCCCGACAGGGAATCTCAACCGGAGCTTTCTTT. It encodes CASSEPRQGISTGAFF.